A single sample is the source of the 14 T cell receptor beta chains below, sequenced in a study of cytomegalovirus exposure and HLA in healthy donors. Measured with immunoSEQ multiplex PCR; TCRdb has only the in-frame clones, and not every one. The sample has 250,000 to 300,000 clones, 80% to 90% seen once. The source material was PBMCs. Receptors originate from a woman aged 18-29 years in good health and CMV-seronegative.

V gene TRBV18 combines with J gene TRBJ1-5, with D possibly being TRBD1 (5 bases). Trimming took 1 base from V and 0 from J, leaving 16 bases between them. This CDR3 is built from 18 residues. CDR1 and CDR2 (germline): KGHSH, LQKENI. In nucleotides, the CDR3 is TGTGCCAGCTCACCACGTTCGACAGCCCAATATAGCAATCAGCCCCAGCATTTT. Its translation is CASSPRSTAQYSNQPQHF.

V and J are TRBV28 and TRBJ2-7; 9 nucleotides match TRBD1. Germline trimming cut 2 bases from V and 3 bases from J; bases unmatched to any gene: 2. The CDR3 is 14 amino acids. Looked up from germline, CDR1 is MDHEN and CDR2 is SYDVKM. CDR3 in amino acids: CASSLGDRDYEQYF. The CDR3 DNA reads TGTGCCAGCAGTTTAGGGGACAGGGACTACGAGCAGTACTTC.

The V and J genes are TRBV7-9 and TRBJ1-1, with D maybe TRBD1 (5 bases). Germline V gene data show CDR1 as SEHNR and CDR2 as FQNEAQ (reference sequence). The CDR3 has 12 residues. The ends were cut back, 8 bases at V and 6 bases at J, with 13 bases in the middle. DNA of the CDR3: TGTGCCAGCCTCGGGGGGGTACCTGAAGCTTTCTTT. Protein sequence: CASLGGVPEAFF.

For this clone: The junction shows a germline mismatch at one end, possibly a read error. The J gene is TRBJ2-1, the V gene TRBV7-9, with TRBD1 matching 9 bases. CDR1 SEHNR and CDR2 FQNEAQ come from the germline V gene (reference sequence). CDR3 size: 14 residues. CDR3 sequence: CASSHEGQGEKELF. The DNA of the CDR3 is TGTGCCAGCAGCCATGAGGGACAGGGTGAAAAGGAACTCTTC.

The genes are TRBV6-6 and TRBJ2-2; 14 bases match TRBD2. Per the germline V gene, CDR1 is MNHNY and CDR2 is SVGAGI (reference sequence). The CDR3 sequence is 15 residues long. V was pared by 6 bases and J by 6 bases, with 3 bases of the junction left unmatched. The CDR3 is CASSRGLAGAGELFF. CDR3 coding DNA: TGTGCCAGCAGCCGGGGACTAGCGGGAGCCGGGGAGCTGTTTTTT.

The CDR3, as DNA: TGCGCCAGCAGCCAAGTAGGGGCTTCCGAAGCTTTCTTT. Its protein product is CASSQVGASEAFF. The chain combines TRBV4-1 with TRBJ1-1; tentatively, D is TRBD1 (5 bases). This CDR3 has 13 amino acids. Germline V gives CDR1 MGHRA, CDR2 YSYEKL. The V end was cut by 1 base, the J end by 8 bases, with 11 bases between.

The V and J genes are TRBV11-2 and TRBJ1-3, with D maybe TRBD1 (5 bases). CDR1 SGHAT and CDR2 FQNNGV come from the germline V gene. This CDR3 is built from 14 residues. V was cut by 3 bases and J by 1 base, with 7 bases left in between. The CDR3 DNA is TGTGCCAGCAGCTTGACAGATTCTGGAAACACCATATATTTT. It is translated as CASSLTDSGNTIYF.

The chain recombines TRBV20-1 with TRBJ2-1; no firm D call. Trimming took off 6 bases at V and 7 bases at J, with 7 bases between the two ends. The CDR3 loop spans 10 amino acids. CDR1 and CDR2 (germline): DFQATT, SNEGSKA (reference sequence). The CDR3 nucleotides are TGCAGTGCCTTCCTTAATGAGCAGTTCTTC. Protein: CSAFLNEQFF.

V and J are TRBV18 and TRBJ2-3; 8 positions agree with TRBD1. Trimming took 3 bases from V and 4 from J; bases not matched to a gene: 9. The CDR3 has 16 amino acids. The germline V gene has CDR1 KGHSH and CDR2 LQKENI. CDR3 nucleotide sequence: TGTGCCAGCTCACCGTTGTATCAGGGGGCCCCAGATACGCAGTATTTT. This gives the protein CASSPLYQGAPDTQYF.

V is TRBV6-5 and J is TRBJ1-2; 9 nucleotides line up with TRBD1. The CDR3 runs 15 residues. The trim removed 0 bases at V and 4 bases at J, leaving 3 bases unmatched. The V gene's germline CDR1 is MNHEY and CDR2 SVGAGI. The CDR3 DNA sequence: TGTGCCAGCAGTTACTCCGGACAGGGGTTCTATGGCTACACCTTC. The encoded protein is CASSYSGQGFYGYTF.

J is TRBJ2-3 and V is TRBV2, with D perhaps TRBD1 (5 bases). In germline, CDR1 is SNHLY, CDR2 FYNNEI. The CDR3 runs 13 residues. V was cut by 8 bases and J by 0 bases, with 9 bases left in between. CDR3 nucleotide sequence: TGTGCCAGCGACAGACCTAGCACAGATACGCAGTATTTT. Its translation is CASDRPSTDTQYF.

The CDR3 region has the DNA TGCAGCGTTCACCACAGGGACCTATCCGACGCTTTCTTT. Its protein product is CSVHHRDLSDAFF. The chain is built from TRBV29-1 and TRBJ1-1, with TRBD1 as a possible D gene (6 bases). The length of the CDR3 is 13 residues. V was shortened by 5 bases and J by 11 bases, with 21 bases between the two germline ends. The germline CDR1 and CDR2 sequences are SQVTM and ANQGSEA.

The chain combines TRBV19 with TRBJ2-7; TRBD2 matches 8 bases. J gave up 0 bases and V 9 bases, and 7 bases lay outside the gene matches. In germline, CDR1 is LNHDA, CDR2 SQIVND (reference sequence). CDR3 length: 14 amino acids. The CDR3 bases are TGTGCCAGCCGTACTAGCGGATCCTCCTACGAGCAGTACTTC. Protein product: CASRTSGSSYEQYF.

This rearrangement joins TRBV7-9 to TRBJ2-7, with 8 bases fitting TRBD1. V gave up 4 bases and J gave up 0 bases; unmatched junction bases: 5. Germline CDR1 reads SEHNR; CDR2 reads FQNEAQ (reference sequence). The CDR3 consists of 15 residues. The CDR3 DNA reads as TGTGCCAGCAGCTCCGGGACAGGCGCCTCCTACGAGCAGTACTTC. Amino acids: CASSSGTGASYEQYF.